This T cell receptor beta chain was obtained from a study of T-cell memory formation after mild COVID-19. Across the study: The two donors had largely donor-specific TCR clusters. Points from the study as a whole: CD8+ contracting clones occupied EMRA, while CD4+ ones occupied mainly CM and EM. Memory sampled before infection contained some responding clones, suggesting cross-reactive memory joined.

The sample holds a few counts of this clonotype. Antigen specificity is unknown. 5'RACE primed at constant segments yielded TCR alpha and TCR beta cDNA libraries bearing sample barcodes and UMIs. In TCRdb, the 5' RACE reads were re-called with MiXCR into one record per CDR3 protein. There are about 190,000 distinct CDR3 sequences in the sample; around 27% occur only once, and approximately 10% lies in the top ten. Trimming shortened V by 6 bases and J by 6 bases, and 24 bases separated the two germline ends. Germline loops: CDR1 SQVTM, CDR2 ANQGSEA. The CDR3 spans 16 residues. Material for sequencing was PBMCs or a T cell subset sorted from them (not recorded which). This chain joins TRBV29-1 and TRBJ2-1; perhaps TRBD1 as D (6 bases). This TCR was recovered from an adult woman who had mild COVID-19 (a few samples of this study predate the infection). Cell type and time point are not known. The CDR3 nucleotides read TGCAGCGTCGGAAGGGGAGCGCAGGGGAGACTCAATGAGCAGTTCTTC. Translating gives CSVGRGAQGRLNEQFF.